The present T cell receptor (beta chain) was sequenced within a study of metastatic and nonmetastatic thyroid tumors. MiXCR re-clonotyped the PCR reads for TCRdb. The sample holds about 21,000 clones; roughly 28% are singletons and the top ten take 11% to 15%. Patients had received no treatment of any kind before thyroid surgery. CDR1 is GTSNPN, CDR2 SVGIG, per germline (reference sequence). This CDR3 has 14 residues. V was clipped by 0 bases and J by 0 bases, with 9 bases between them. This TCR was recovered from a male donor with papillary thyroid cancer or a benign thyroid nodule (not recorded which). Some clones in this sample may be carry-over from other donors' samples. What was sequenced was tumor tissue. The rearrangement links TRBV30 to TRBJ2-7; possibly TRBD2 for D (6 bases). The chain's CDR3 is CAWSVWGVSYEQYF. CDR3 nucleotides: TGTGCCTGGAGTGTTTGGGGGGTCTCCTACGAGCAGTACTTC.